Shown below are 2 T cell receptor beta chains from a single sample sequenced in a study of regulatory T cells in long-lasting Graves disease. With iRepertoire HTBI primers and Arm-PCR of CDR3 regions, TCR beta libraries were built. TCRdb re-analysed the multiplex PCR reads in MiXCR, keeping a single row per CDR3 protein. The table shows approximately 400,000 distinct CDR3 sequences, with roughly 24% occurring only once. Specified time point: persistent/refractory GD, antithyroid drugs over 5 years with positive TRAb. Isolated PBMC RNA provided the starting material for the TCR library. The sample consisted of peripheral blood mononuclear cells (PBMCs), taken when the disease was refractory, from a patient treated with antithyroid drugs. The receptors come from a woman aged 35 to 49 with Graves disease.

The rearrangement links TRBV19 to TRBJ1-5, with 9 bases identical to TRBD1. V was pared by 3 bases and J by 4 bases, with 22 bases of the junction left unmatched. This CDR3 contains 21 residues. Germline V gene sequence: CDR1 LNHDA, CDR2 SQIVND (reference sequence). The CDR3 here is CASSIIFETGGALIGNQPQHF. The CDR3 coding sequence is TGTGCCAGTAGTATTATATTTGAAACAGGGGGCGCGTTGATAGGTAATCAGCCCCAGCATTTT.

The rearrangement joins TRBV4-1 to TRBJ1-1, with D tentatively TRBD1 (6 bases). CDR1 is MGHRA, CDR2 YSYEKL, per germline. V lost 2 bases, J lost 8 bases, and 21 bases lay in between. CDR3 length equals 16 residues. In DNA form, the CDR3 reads TGCGCCAGCAGCCAACCTACTAGGACAGTGAGGGGAGAAGCTTTCTTT. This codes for CASSQPTRTVRGEAFF.